This T cell receptor beta chain came from a study of blood T cell repertoires in COVID-19. Germline assignment: CDR1 KGHSH and CDR2 LQKENI. The J segment lost 3 bases and the V segment lost 2 bases, leaving 0 bases of the junction unmatched. The length of the CDR3 is 14 residues. Assay used: immunoSEQ multiplex PCR; TCRdb lists only in-frame clones, some missing. The data show around 83,000 clones, with more than 80% seen just once and 27% held by the top ten. The V and J genes are TRBV18 and TRBJ2-2; 7 nucleotides match TRBD2. This receptor was obtained from a man in his fifties with active or convalescent COVID-19. The source material was peripheral blood. In nucleotides, the CDR3 is TGTGCCAGCTCACCAACTAGCGACACCGGGGAGCTGTTTTTT. Residues: CASSPTSDTGELFF.